These T cell receptor beta chains were read from a single sample in a study of technical replicates of blood from four donors. Libraries were prepared by immunoSEQ multiplex PCR; TCRdb keeps only in-frame clonotypes and omits some of them. Altogether approximately 59,000 clones are present, around 88% being singletons, with the ten largest covering about 4.8%. The sequenced sample consisted of PBMCs. The receptors originated from a human donor in good health. Some clones in this sample may be carry-over from other donors' samples. Each CDR3 is given with its conserved first and last residue. The order of the fields is D gene, clone size, V gene, J gene, CDR3 DNA, CDR3 protein. D genes are given only for firm matches. Clone sizes are given selectively: once, few, many, or a class where the clone is expanded.

-	-	TRBV5-1	TRBJ2-2	TGCGCCAGCAGCTCTGACACCGTCACCGGGGAGCTGTTTTTT	CASSSDTVTGELFF
TRBD1	once	TRBV5-1	TRBJ1-3	TGCGCCAGCAGCCTTCGGACAGGGGGGACGGGAAACACCATATATTTT	CASSLRTGGTGNTIYF
-	-	TRBV4-1	TRBJ2-3	TGCGCCAGCAAAGTAGGACTCGGAGATACGCAGTATTTT	CASKVGLGDTQYF
-	-	TRBV28	TRBJ2-7	TGTGCCAGCAGGGAGACTAGTCTATACGAGCAGTACTTC	CASRETSLYEQYF
TRBD1	-	TRBV20-1	TRBJ1-2	TGCAGTGCCGGGACAGATTATGGCTACACCTTC	CSAGTDYGYTF
TRBD2	-	TRBV5-1	TRBJ2-3	TGCGCCAGCAGATATCTAGCGGGGGTCACAGATACGCAGTATTTT	CASRYLAGVTDTQYF
-	-	TRBV19	TRBJ2-3	TGTGCCAGTAGTCCTTTGGGGAGCTTAGATACGCAGTATTTT	CASSPLGSLDTQYF
TRBD1	-	TRBV5-4	TRBJ2-3	TGTGCCAGCAGCTTGGGGGCCCCGGACAGGGGTCCCCCGCAGTATTTT	CASSLGAPDRGPPQYF
TRBD2	-	TRBV5-1	TRBJ2-3	TGCGCCAGCAGCTTGGCCCAGACTAGCGGGGGCACAGATACGCAGTATTTT	CASSLAQTSGGTDTQYF
TRBD2	-	TRBV5-6	TRBJ2-2	TGTGCCAGCAGCCGAACGACTAGCGGTAACACCGGGGAGCTGTTTTTT	CASSRTTSGNTGELFF
TRBD1	-	TRBV7-9	TRBJ2-5	TGTGCCAGCAGCCCCTCCGGGACAGGCGGGGAGACCCAGTACTTC	CASSPSGTGGETQYF
-	-	TRBV5-1	TRBJ2-2	TGCGCCAGCAGGGGCACTGCTAACACCGGGGAGCTGTTTTTT	CASRGTANTGELFF
-	-	TRBV5-6	TRBJ2-7	TGTGCCAGCAGCCGGGAAGGTTACGAGCAGTACTTC	CASSREGYEQYF
-	-	TRBV15	TRBJ1-5	TGTGCCACCAGCAGGGGGGGTGGTAGCAATCAGCCCCAGCATTTT	CATSRGGGSNQPQHF
-	-	TRBV21-1	TRBJ1-3	TGTGCCAGCAGCAACGCCGGTGGGCCCTCTGGAAACACCATATATTTT	CASSNAGGPSGNTIYF